This record covers a single T cell receptor beta chain. Its antigen is unknown. The data originate from a study of OX40 agonist ivuxolimab in advanced cancers. Whole-study context: Patients received ivuxolimab, an agonistic anti-OX40 (CD134) antibody.

Data came from immunoSEQ multiplex PCR; TCRdb stores just in-frame clones and leaves some out. The data contain around 62,000 clones, about 91% of them singletons. Study-wide results and limits: Clonal expansion from baseline to week 6 occurred in both CD4+ and CD8+ T cells. Expansion of clones was among the lowest in partial responders at 0.1-3.0 mg/kg.

Deletions cut 4 bases from V and 4 bases from J, with 10 bases between. This CDR3 comprises 14 residues. CDR1 and CDR2 from the germline V gene are LNHDA and SQIVND (reference sequence). The V and J genes are TRBV19 and TRBJ2-2, with D perhaps TRBD1 (7 bases). The specimen comprised CD4+ or CD8+ T cells sorted from blood, sampled in a trial of the OX40 agonist ivuxolimab. This sequence originates from an adult with an advanced solid tumor such as melanoma, head and neck, liver or kidney cancer. CDR3 sequence: CASSRQGGTGELFF. The CDR3, as DNA: TGTGCCAGTAGTAGACAGGGAGGCACCGGGGAGCTGTTTTTT.